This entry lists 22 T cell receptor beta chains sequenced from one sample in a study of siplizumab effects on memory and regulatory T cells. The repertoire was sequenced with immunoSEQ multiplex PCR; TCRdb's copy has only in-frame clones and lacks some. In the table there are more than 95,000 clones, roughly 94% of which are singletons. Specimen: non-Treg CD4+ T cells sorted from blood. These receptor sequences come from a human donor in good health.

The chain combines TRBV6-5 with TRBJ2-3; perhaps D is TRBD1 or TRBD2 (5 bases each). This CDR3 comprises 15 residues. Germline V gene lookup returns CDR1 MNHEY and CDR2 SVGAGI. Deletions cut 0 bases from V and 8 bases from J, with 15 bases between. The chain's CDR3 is CASSYSSSNGATQYF. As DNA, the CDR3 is TGTGCCAGCAGTTACTCGAGTTCGAACGGGGCTACGCAGTATTTT.

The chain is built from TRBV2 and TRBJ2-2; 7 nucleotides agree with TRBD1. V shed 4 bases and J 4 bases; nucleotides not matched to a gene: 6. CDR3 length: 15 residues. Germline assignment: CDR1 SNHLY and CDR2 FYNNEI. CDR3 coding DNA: TGTGCCAGCAGTGGAGAGGACAGGCCCACCGGGGAGCTGTTTTTT. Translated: CASSGEDRPTGELFF. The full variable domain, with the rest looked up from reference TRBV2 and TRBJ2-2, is EPEVTQTPSHQVTQMGQEVILRCVPISNHLYFYWYRQILGQKVEFLVSFYNNEISEKSEIFDDQFSVERPDGSNFTLKIRSTKLEDSAMYFCASSGEDRPTGELFFGEGSRLTVL.

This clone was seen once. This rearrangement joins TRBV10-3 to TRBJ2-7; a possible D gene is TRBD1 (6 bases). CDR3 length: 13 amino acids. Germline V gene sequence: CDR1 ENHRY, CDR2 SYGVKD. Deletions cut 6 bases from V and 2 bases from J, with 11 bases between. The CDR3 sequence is CAIRTDSTYEQYF. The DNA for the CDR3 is TGTGCCATCAGGACGGACAGCACCTACGAGCAGTACTTC.

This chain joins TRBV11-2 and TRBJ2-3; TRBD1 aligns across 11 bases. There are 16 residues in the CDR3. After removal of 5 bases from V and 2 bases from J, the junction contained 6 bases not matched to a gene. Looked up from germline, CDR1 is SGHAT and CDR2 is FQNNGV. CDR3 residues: CASSPGQGAFTDTQYF. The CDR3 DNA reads TGTGCCAGCAGCCCCGGACAGGGGGCCTTCACAGATACGCAGTATTTT.

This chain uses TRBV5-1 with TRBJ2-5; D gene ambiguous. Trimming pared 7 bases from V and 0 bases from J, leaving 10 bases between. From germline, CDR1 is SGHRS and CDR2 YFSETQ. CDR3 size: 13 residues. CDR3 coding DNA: TGCGCCAGCGGGCCCCTTGACCAAGAGACCCAGTACTTC. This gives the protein CASGPLDQETQYF.

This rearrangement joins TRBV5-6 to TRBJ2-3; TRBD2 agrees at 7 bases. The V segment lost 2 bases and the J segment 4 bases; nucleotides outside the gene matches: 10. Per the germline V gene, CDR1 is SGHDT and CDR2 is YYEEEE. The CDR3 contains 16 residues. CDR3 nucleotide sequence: TGTGCCAGCAGCTTTGGTCTTACTAGCGCCGCAGATACGCAGTATTTT. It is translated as CASSFGLTSAADTQYF.

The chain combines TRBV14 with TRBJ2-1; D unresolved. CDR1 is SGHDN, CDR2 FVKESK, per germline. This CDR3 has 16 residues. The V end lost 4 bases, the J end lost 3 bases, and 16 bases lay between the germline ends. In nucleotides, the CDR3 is TGTGCCAGCAGCCTAAGGACGCGTGGGGTCTACAATGAGCAGTTCTTC. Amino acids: CASSLRTRGVYNEQFF.

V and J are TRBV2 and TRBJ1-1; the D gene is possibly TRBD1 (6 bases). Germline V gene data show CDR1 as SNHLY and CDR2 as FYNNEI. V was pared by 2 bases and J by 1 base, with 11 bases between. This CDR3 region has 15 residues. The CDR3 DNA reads TGTGCCAGCAGTGAACGGGGACATGGGAACACTGAAGCTTTCTTT. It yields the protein CASSERGHGNTEAFF.

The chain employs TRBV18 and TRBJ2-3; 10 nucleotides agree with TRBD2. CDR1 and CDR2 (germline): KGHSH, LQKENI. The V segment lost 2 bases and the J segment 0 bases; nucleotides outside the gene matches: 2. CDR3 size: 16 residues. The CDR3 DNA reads TGTGCCAGCTCACCAACACTAGCGGGAAGCACAGATACGCAGTATTTT. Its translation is CASSPTLAGSTDTQYF.

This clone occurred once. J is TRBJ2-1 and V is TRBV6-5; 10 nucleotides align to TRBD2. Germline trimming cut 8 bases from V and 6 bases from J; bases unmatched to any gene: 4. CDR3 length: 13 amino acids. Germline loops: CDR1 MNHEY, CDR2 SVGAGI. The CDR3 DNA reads TGTGCCAGCGGCCTAGCGGGGGTCAATGAGCAGTTCTTC. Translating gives CASGLAGVNEQFF.

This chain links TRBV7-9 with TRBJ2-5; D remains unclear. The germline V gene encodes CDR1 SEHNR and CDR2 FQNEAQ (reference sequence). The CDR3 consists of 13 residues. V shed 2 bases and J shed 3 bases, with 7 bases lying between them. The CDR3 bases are TGTGCCAGCAGCTTAATGGGGAAAGAGACCCAGTACTTC. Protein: CASSLMGKETQYF.

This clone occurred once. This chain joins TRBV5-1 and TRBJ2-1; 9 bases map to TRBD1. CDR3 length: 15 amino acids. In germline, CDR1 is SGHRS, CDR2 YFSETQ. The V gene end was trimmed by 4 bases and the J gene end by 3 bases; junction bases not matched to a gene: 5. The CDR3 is CASSISGQGYNEQFF. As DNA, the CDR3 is TGCGCCAGCAGCATCTCGGGACAGGGCTACAATGAGCAGTTCTTC.

CDR3 DNA: TGTGCCAGCAGTGAATACTGGACAGGGGGGACTGAAGCTTTCTTT. Amino acids: CASSEYWTGGTEAFF. J is TRBJ1-1 and V is TRBV6-1; TRBD1 agrees at 10 bases. CDR3 length: 15 residues. Trimming removed 2 bases from V and 5 bases from J; junction bases left unmatched: 5. Looked up from germline, CDR1 is MNHNS and CDR2 is SASEGT.

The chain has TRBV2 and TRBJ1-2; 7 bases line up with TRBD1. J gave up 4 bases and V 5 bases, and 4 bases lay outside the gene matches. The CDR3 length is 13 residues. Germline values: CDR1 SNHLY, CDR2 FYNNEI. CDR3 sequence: CASSRGGAYGYTF. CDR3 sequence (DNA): TGTGCCAGCAGTCGAGGGGGCGCCTATGGCTACACCTTC.

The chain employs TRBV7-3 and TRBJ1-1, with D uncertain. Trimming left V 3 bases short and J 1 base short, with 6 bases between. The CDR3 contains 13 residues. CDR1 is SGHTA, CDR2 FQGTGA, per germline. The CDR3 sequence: CASSLTSNTEAFF. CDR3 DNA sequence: TGTGCCAGCAGCTTGACCTCGAACACTGAAGCTTTCTTT.

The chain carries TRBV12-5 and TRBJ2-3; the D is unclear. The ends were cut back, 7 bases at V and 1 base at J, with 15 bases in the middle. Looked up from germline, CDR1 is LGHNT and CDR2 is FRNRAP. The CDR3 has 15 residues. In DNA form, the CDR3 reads TGTGCTAGTGCCCCCGCATGGTCGGGCACAGATACGCAGTATTTT. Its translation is CASAPAWSGTDTQYF.

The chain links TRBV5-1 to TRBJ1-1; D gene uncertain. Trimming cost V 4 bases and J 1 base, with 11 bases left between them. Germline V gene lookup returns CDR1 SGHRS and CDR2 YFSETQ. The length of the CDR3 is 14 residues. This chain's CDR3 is CASSTTPPNTEAFF. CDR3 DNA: TGCGCCAGCAGCACGACTCCACCGAACACTGAAGCTTTCTTT. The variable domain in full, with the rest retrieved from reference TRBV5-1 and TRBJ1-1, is KAGVTQTPRYLIKTRGQQVTLSCSPISGHRSVSWYQQTPGQGLQFLFEYFSETQRNKGNFPGRFSGRQFSNSRSEMNVSTLELGDSALYLCASSTTPPNTEAFFGQGTRLTVV.

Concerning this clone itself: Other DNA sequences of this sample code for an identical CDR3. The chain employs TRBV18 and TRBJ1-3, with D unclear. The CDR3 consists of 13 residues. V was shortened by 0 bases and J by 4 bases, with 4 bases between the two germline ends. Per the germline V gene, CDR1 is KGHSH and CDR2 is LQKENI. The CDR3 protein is CASSPPGGNTIYF. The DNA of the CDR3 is TGTGCCAGCTCACCACCGGGAGGAAACACCATATATTTT.

CDR3 DNA: TGTGCCAGCAGTACCCAGACTAGCGGGAGACGTTTCGAGCAGTACTTC. Translated: CASSTQTSGRRFEQYF. V gene TRBV27 combines with J gene TRBJ2-7; 12 nucleotides align to TRBD2. Germline lookup yields CDR1 MNHEY and CDR2 SMNVEV (reference sequence). V lost 5 bases, J lost 6 bases, and 11 bases stayed unmatched. This CDR3 has 16 amino acids.

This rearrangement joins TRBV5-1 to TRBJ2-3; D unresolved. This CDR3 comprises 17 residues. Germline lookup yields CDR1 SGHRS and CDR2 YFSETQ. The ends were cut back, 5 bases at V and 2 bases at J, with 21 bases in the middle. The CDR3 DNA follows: TGCGCCAGCAGTCCGAGATTTATAGGGCAAGTCACAGATACGCAGTATTTT. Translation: CASSPRFIGQVTDTQYF.

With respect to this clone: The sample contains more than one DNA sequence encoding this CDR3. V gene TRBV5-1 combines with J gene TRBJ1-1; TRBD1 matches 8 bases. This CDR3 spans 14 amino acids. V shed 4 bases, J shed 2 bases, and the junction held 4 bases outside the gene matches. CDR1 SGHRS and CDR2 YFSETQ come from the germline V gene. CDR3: CASSPGTGNTEAFF. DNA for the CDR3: TGCGCCAGCAGCCCGGGGACAGGCAACACTGAAGCTTTCTTT.

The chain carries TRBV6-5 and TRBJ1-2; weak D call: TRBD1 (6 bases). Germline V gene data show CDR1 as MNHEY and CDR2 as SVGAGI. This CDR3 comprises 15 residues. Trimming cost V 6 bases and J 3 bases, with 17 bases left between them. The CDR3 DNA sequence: TGTGCCAGCAGGCGGGGCAGGGGCGTGGACTATGGCTACACCTTC. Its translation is CASRRGRGVDYGYTF.